The 29 T cell receptor beta chains listed next were all sequenced from one sample in a study of cytomegalovirus exposure and HLA in healthy donors. The PCR used 60 Vbeta and 13 Jbeta primers. Generated by immunoSEQ multiplex PCR, the TCRdb table keeps only in-frame clones and is missing some. The sample records 97,000 or so clones, approximately 70% being singletons. Sequencing used PBMCs. The receptors originated from a man between 45 and 60 years old in good health and CMV-seronegative.

This clone was detected a few times. The rearrangement joins TRBV19 to TRBJ1-2, with a tentative D call TRBD1 (5 bases). Trimming shortened V by 6 bases and J by 4 bases, and 12 bases separated the two germline ends. Germline CDR1 LNHDA, CDR2 SQIVND (reference sequence). CDR3 length equals 13 residues. The CDR3 here is CASREDRSYGYTF. CDR3 nucleotides: TGTGCCAGTAGAGAAGACAGAAGCTATGGCTACACCTTC.

This clone was detected only once. The V and J genes are TRBV18 and TRBJ2-3, with 8 bases that match TRBD1. V lost 3 bases and J lost 4; bases outside the gene matches: 9. The CDR3 totals 16 residues. CDR1 is KGHSH and CDR2 is LQKENI in the germline V gene. CDR3 nucleotide sequence: TGTGCCAGCTCACCGTACCGACAGGGGAATGCAGATACGCAGTATTTT. Amino acids: CASSPYRQGNADTQYF.

This clone appeared a single time. The chain carries TRBV28 and TRBJ2-1; D is ambiguous. The V end lost 5 bases, the J end lost 0 bases, and 11 bases lay between the germline ends. The CDR3 is 15 residues long. The germline gives CDR1 MDHEN, CDR2 SYDVKM. The CDR3 region has the DNA TGTGCCAGCAGTCCAGAGAGGAGCTCCTACAATGAGCAGTTCTTC. It is translated as CASSPERSSYNEQFF. Based on the CDR3 plus reference TRBV28 and TRBJ2-1, the full variable domain is DVKVTQSSRYLVKRTGEKVFLECVQDMDHENMFWYRQDPGLGLRLIYFSYDVKMKEKGDIPEGYSVSREKKERFSLILESASTNQTSMYLCASSPERSSYNEQFFGPGTRLTVL.

The chain couples TRBV30 to TRBJ2-1, with 8 nucleotides matching TRBD2. The CDR3 is 19 amino acids. The V segment lost 7 bases and the J segment 0 bases; nucleotides outside the gene matches: 20. Germline V lookup: CDR1 GTSNPN, CDR2 SVGIG (reference sequence). Here the CDR3 reads CASRRGVAGSVSSYNEQFF. Written as DNA, the CDR3 is TGTGCCTCCCGTAGGGGCGTAGCGGGATCCGTCAGCTCCTACAATGAGCAGTTCTTC.

This clone was counted only a few times. V and J are TRBV7-9 and TRBJ2-1; 8 bases match TRBD2. From germline, CDR1 is SEHNR and CDR2 FQNEAQ (reference sequence). The ends lost 5 bases at V and 7 bases at J; junction bases unmatched: 10. The CDR3 covers 15 residues. This CDR3 is CASSGGAGAQNEQFF. The CDR3 nucleotides read TGTGCCAGCAGCGGAGGAGCGGGAGCCCAGAATGAGCAGTTCTTC.

As DNA, the CDR3 is TGTGCCAGCAGTCCCCAAACCGGGACAGGGGGCTACGAGCAGTACTTC. It yields the protein CASSPQTGTGGYEQYF. The chain is built from TRBV25-1 and TRBJ2-7; TRBD1 agrees at 11 bases. Trimming at V came to 5 bases and at J to 3 bases, leaving 9 bases not matched to a gene. The germline V gene encodes CDR1 MGHDK and CDR2 SYGVNS. CDR3 length equals 16 residues.

The chain recombines TRBV7-2 with TRBJ2-1, with 7 bases fitting TRBD2. CDR3 length: 15 amino acids. The junction had 9 bases not matched to a gene; V was cut back by 8 bases and J by 2 bases. CDR1 SGHTA and CDR2 FQGNSA come from the germline V gene. As DNA, the CDR3 is TGTGCCAGCGGTACGCGGGAGACAACCTACAATGAGCAGTTCTTC. This sequence encodes CASGTRETTYNEQFF.

Concerning this clone: The limits of the CDR3 on the DNA are not certain, so only TCRdb's listed CDR3 is given. The chain links TRBV12-1 to TRBJ2-5; TRBD1, the table's D call, was not compared with the DNA. TRBV12-1 is marked as a pseudogene. The CDR3 has 19 residues if both end residues are counted. CDR3 in amino acids: CASSLAFGTGSGSRETQYF.

The genes are TRBV19 and TRBJ1-1, with 8 bases matching TRBD1. Trimming took 7 bases from V and 9 from J; bases not matched to a gene: 13. The CDR3 sequence is 14 residues long. Germline loops: CDR1 LNHDA, CDR2 SQIVND (reference sequence). DNA of the CDR3: TGTGCCAGTACCCTTAACACAGGGGGTTTTAAAGCTTTCTTT. Translated: CASTLNTGGFKAFF.

The chain recombines TRBV6-1 with TRBJ2-3; 10 nucleotides align to TRBD1. The CDR3 is 16 residues long. After removal of 3 bases from V and 3 bases from J, the junction contained 6 bases not matched to a gene. Germline V gives CDR1 MNHNS, CDR2 SASEGT. Here the CDR3 DNA reads TGTGCCAGCAGTGAGCCGGGACAGGGGAAAACAGATACGCAGTATTTT. It translates to CASSEPGQGKTDTQYF.

The V gene is TRBV28, the J gene TRBJ2-1; 8 bases are a match to TRBD2. With V trimmed by 5 bases and J by 4 bases, 10 bases remained unmatched. The length of the CDR3 is 16 residues. The germline V gene has CDR1 MDHEN and CDR2 SYDVKM. The CDR3 nucleotides read TGTGCCAGCAGTACCGCCCTAGCGGGCGGTTACAATGAGCAGTTCTTC. This sequence encodes CASSTALAGGYNEQFF.

Only one count was recorded for this clone. The CDR3, as DNA: TGTGCCAGCAGCGTAGATGGCCATAGCAATCAGCCCCAGCATTTT. Its translation: CASSVDGHSNQPQHF. The chain links TRBV9 to TRBJ1-5; unclear D gene. Trimming took 0 bases from V and 0 from J, leaving 7 bases between them. The CDR3 spans 15 residues. Germline-derived CDR1 and CDR2 are SGDLS and YYNGEE.

The chain has TRBV4-3 and TRBJ2-3; 8 nucleotides align to TRBD2. Germline CDR1 and CDR2: LGHNA and YSLEER. V trimming: 0 bases; J trimming: 2 bases; junction bases outside the gene matches: 13. The CDR3 sequence is 19 residues long. CDR3 region: CASSQDAAQLAAPTDTQYF. CDR3 nucleotides: TGCGCCAGCAGCCAAGATGCGGCCCAACTAGCGGCCCCCACAGATACGCAGTATTTT.

This rearrangement joins TRBV28 to TRBJ2-5; 8 positions match TRBD1. The CDR3 is 14 amino acids. V lost 5 bases, J lost 5 bases, and 7 bases stayed unmatched. Germline V lookup: CDR1 MDHEN, CDR2 SYDVKM. CDR3 sequence (DNA): TGTGCCAGCAGTACTCAAGACAGGGGCGAGACCCAGTACTTC. The encoded protein is CASSTQDRGETQYF.

The chain couples TRBV19 to TRBJ2-1, with a tentative D call TRBD1 (5 bases). V was cut by 1 base and J by 5 bases, with 15 bases left in between. CDR3 length: 16 residues. Per the germline V gene, CDR1 is LNHDA and CDR2 is SQIVND (reference sequence). CDR3 loop: CASSIGRVTPNNEQFF. Here the CDR3 DNA reads TGTGCCAGTAGTATAGGCAGGGTGACCCCAAACAATGAGCAGTTCTTC.

The rearrangement joins TRBV5-1 to TRBJ2-2, with TRBD2 matching 11 bases. This CDR3 is 14 amino acids long. The ends lost 4 bases at V and 8 bases at J; junction bases unmatched: 4. CDR1 is SGHRS, CDR2 YFSETQ, per germline. DNA of the CDR3: TGCGCCAGCAGCCCCGGGACTAGCGGTGGGGAGCTGTTTTTT. Translating it yields CASSPGTSGGELFF.

The gene calls are TRBV13 and TRBJ1-3; weak D call: TRBD1 (5 bases). Germline V gene data show CDR1 as PRHDT and CDR2 as FYEKMQ (reference sequence). The CDR3 extends over 17 amino acids. V lost 1 base to trimming and J lost 2 bases, with 15 bases between them. The CDR3 loop is CASSLALGPGAGNTIYF. The CDR3 DNA is TGTGCCAGCAGCTTAGCTTTGGGGCCGGGCGCTGGAAACACCATATATTTT.

V usage is TRBV30 and J usage is TRBJ1-6, with D hard to call. Between the trimmed V and J ends, which lost 4 bases and 0 bases, there was a span of 10 bases. Germline CDR1 and CDR2: GTSNPN and SVGIG (reference sequence). This CDR3 has 15 residues. The CDR3 loop is CAWNQKSSYNSPLHF. For the CDR3, the DNA is TGTGCCTGGAACCAAAAGAGCTCCTATAATTCACCCCTCCACTTT.

This chain connects TRBV7-9 to TRBJ2-1; 8 bases agree with TRBD2. CDR1 is SEHNR, CDR2 FQNEAQ, per germline (reference sequence). This CDR3 region has 16 residues. Trimming cost V 5 bases and J 10 bases; bases outside gene matches: 16. In nucleotides, the CDR3 is TGTGCCAGCAGCAAAGGCGGGACTAGTGGCCTCGAGGAGCAGTTCTTC. This sequence encodes CASSKGGTSGLEEQFF.

This clone turned up a few times. The chain has TRBV5-1 and TRBJ1-6; D ambiguous. Germline V gene lookup returns CDR1 SGHRS and CDR2 YFSETQ. The V gene lost 0 bases and the J gene lost 10 bases, with 11 bases spanning the gap. The CDR3 runs to 14 residues. CDR3 in amino acids: CASSLAGSGSPLHF. As DNA, the CDR3 is TGCGCCAGCAGCTTGGCGGGGTCGGGATCACCCCTCCACTTT.

CDR3 DNA: TGTGCCAGCAGATTGGACAGGGATGGAAACACCATATATTTT. It codes for CASRLDRDGNTIYF. This chain connects TRBV28 to TRBJ1-3; 8 bases map to TRBD1. Germline CDR1 MDHEN, CDR2 SYDVKM. The CDR3 has 14 amino acids. J lost 3 bases, V lost 6 bases, and 4 bases had no gene match.

The chain carries TRBV9 and TRBJ2-5, with D possibly TRBD2 on 6 matching bases. With the DNA end fitting TRBJ2-7 better, the J assignment may be wrong. The CDR3 has 15 residues. The V gene's germline CDR1 is SGDLS and CDR2 YYNGEE. The CDR3 reads CASSVEPAGLYEQYF. The CDR3 bases are TGTGCCAGCAGCGTAGAACCAGCGGGCCTCTACGAGCAGTACTTC.

This rearrangement joins TRBV28 to TRBJ1-2; the D is unclear. V was pared by 5 bases and J by 4 bases, with 26 bases between. CDR3 size: 18 residues. CDR1 MDHEN and CDR2 SYDVKM come from the germline V gene. As DNA, the CDR3 is TGTGCCAGCAGTCCGAGGACCCCGGACCGGGAAAGGACCTATGGCTACACCTTC. Residues: CASSPRTPDRERTYGYTF.

The V call is TRBV5-1, the J call TRBJ1-2; tentatively, D is TRBD1 (5 bases). The germline V gene has CDR1 SGHRS and CDR2 YFSETQ. Trimming stripped 1 base from V and 1 base from J, with 5 bases between. The CDR3 is 13 residues long. CDR3 in amino acids: CASSLQGNYGYTF. CDR3 in DNA: TGCGCCAGCAGCTTGCAGGGTAACTATGGCTACACCTTC.

CDR3 bases: TGTGCCATCAGTGAGAGCGGACAGCGAAGCTATGGCTACACCTTC. Translated: CAISESGQRSYGYTF. The chain links TRBV10-3 to TRBJ1-2, with D possibly matching TRBD1 (6 bases). Germline V gives CDR1 ENHRY, CDR2 SYGVKD. The CDR3 runs to 15 residues. The V gene lost 2 bases and the J gene lost 4 bases, with 14 bases spanning the gap.

The CDR3: CASSPDISYEQYF. The CDR3 coding sequence is TGTGCCAGCAGTCCCGACATCTCCTACGAGCAGTACTTC. The chain joins TRBV11-2 to TRBJ2-7, with unresolved D. V was pared by 6 bases and J by 0 bases, with 9 bases between. The germline CDR1 and CDR2 sequences are SGHAT and FQNNGV. The CDR3 is 13 amino acids.

The chain combines TRBV6-5 with TRBJ1-5; D might be TRBD1 (6 bases). Germline CDR1 reads MNHEY; CDR2 reads SVGAGI. V lost 6 bases and J lost 5, with 14 bases in between. The CDR3 is made up of 14 amino acids. This chain's CDR3 is CASRPGQRHQPQHF. In DNA, the CDR3 is TGTGCCAGCAGACCAGGACAGCGCCATCAGCCCCAGCATTTT.

This chain uses TRBV10-3 with TRBJ1-5; tentative D call: TRBD1 (6 bases). This CDR3 is 14 amino acids long. Trimming took 10 bases from V and 1 from J, leaving 14 bases between them. Per germline, CDR1 ENHRY and CDR2 SYGVKD. DNA for the CDR3: TGTGCCAGTAACAGGGAAGGGAGCAATCAGCCCCAGCATTTT. This encodes CASNREGSNQPQHF.

This chain joins TRBV7-9 and TRBJ2-6; perhaps TRBD2 as D (5 bases). CDR1 and CDR2 (germline): SEHNR, FQNEAQ (reference sequence). The CDR3 runs to 17 residues. V dropped 4 bases and J dropped 0 bases, with 13 bases sitting between them. The CDR3 DNA reads TGTGCCAGCAGCTCCTTCGGCGAGGGCTCTGGGGCCAACGTCCTGACTTTC. As protein: CASSSFGEGSGANVLTF.